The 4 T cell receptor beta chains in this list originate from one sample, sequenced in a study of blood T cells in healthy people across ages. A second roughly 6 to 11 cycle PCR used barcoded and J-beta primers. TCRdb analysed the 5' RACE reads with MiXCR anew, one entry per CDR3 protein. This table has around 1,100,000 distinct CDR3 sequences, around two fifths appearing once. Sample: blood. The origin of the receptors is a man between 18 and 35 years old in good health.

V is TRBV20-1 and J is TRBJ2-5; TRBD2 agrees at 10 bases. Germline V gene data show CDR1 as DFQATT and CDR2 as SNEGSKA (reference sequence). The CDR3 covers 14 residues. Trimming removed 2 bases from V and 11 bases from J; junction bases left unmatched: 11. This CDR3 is CSARTAGGRDEQYF. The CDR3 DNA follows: TGCAGTGCTAGAACAGCGGGGGGGCGCGATGAGCAGTACTTC.

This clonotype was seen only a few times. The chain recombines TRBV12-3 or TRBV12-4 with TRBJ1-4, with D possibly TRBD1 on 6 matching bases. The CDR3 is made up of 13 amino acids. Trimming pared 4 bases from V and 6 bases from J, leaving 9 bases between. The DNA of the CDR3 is TGTGCCAGCAGTTCAGGGGTGGATGAAAAACTGTTTTTT. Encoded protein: CASSSGVDEKLFF.

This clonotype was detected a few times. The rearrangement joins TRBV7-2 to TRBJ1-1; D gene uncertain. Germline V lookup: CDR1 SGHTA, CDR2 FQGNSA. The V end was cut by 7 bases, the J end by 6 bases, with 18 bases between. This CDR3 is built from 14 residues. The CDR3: CASTFSSGNAEAFF. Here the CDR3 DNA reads TGTGCCAGCACCTTTTCATCGGGTAACGCTGAAGCTTTCTTT.

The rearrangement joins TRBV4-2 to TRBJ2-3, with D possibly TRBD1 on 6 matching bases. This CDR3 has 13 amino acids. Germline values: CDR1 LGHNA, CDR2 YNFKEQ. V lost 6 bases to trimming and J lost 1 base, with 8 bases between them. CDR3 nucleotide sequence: TGTGCCAGCAGGGGGGCAGGCACAGATACGCAGTATTTT. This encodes CASRGAGTDTQYF.